The 7 T cell receptor beta chains listed next were all sequenced from one sample in a study of cytotoxic CD8 clonotypes in ibrutinib-treated CLL. Only in-frame clones appear in the TCRdb table, and some are missing; sequencing was by immunoSEQ multiplex PCR. The data show some 140,000 clones, with 85% to 95% seen just once and about 10% held by the top ten. Sequenced here: PBMCs, sampled after 12 months of ibrutinib treatment. The receptors stem from a human donor with chronic lymphocytic leukemia.

This sequence joins TRBV19 and TRBJ1-5; TRBD1 is a possible D gene (6 bases). The germline V gene has CDR1 LNHDA and CDR2 SQIVND (reference sequence). V was shortened by 6 bases and J by 7 bases, with 13 bases between the two germline ends. This CDR3 region has 13 residues. CDR3 sequence: CASSSPGGQPQHF. As DNA, the CDR3 is TGTGCCAGTAGCTCTCCCGGGGGCCAGCCCCAGCATTTT.

This chain's CDR3 is CASLDGVVGEQYF. CDR3 DNA sequence: TGTGCCAGCCTCGATGGGGTCGTTGGCGAGCAGTACTTC. The chain couples TRBV27 to TRBJ2-7; D call uncertain. V gave up 8 bases and J gave up 6 bases, with 17 bases separating them. This CDR3 region has 13 residues. Germline CDR1 and CDR2: MNHEY and SMNVEV (reference sequence).

This chain uses TRBV2 with TRBJ1-2; D unresolved. The V and J ends lost 0 bases and 6 bases respectively, with 8 bases between them. The CDR3 spans 13 residues. CDR1 and CDR2 (germline): SNHLY, FYNNEI. CDR3 sequence reads: CASSEARGDGYTF. The DNA for the CDR3 is TGTGCCAGCAGTGAAGCGCGCGGGGATGGCTACACCTTC.

Only one count was recorded for this clone. The rearrangement uses TRBV20-1 and TRBJ2-1; D uncertain. V was trimmed by 3 bases and J by 5 bases, leaving 5 bases between them. The CDR3 consists of 11 residues. The germline CDR1 and CDR2 sequences are DFQATT and SNEGSKA (reference sequence). The CDR3 region is CSASKNNEQFF. DNA for the CDR3: TGCAGTGCTAGCAAGAACAATGAGCAGTTCTTC.

V usage is TRBV6-5 and J usage is TRBJ1-4; weak D call: TRBD1 (5 bases). CDR3 length: 16 residues. The germline gives CDR1 MNHEY, CDR2 SVGAGI. Deletions cut 0 bases from V and 8 bases from J, with 16 bases between. CDR3 sequence reads: CASSYSTGALGEKLFF. The DNA of the CDR3 is TGTGCCAGCAGTTACTCTACCGGGGCGCTCGGGGAAAAACTGTTTTTT.

The rearrangement uses TRBV7-8 and TRBJ2-7; 9 nucleotides align to TRBD1. The length of the CDR3 is 14 residues. J lost 3 bases, V lost 5 bases, and 5 bases had no gene match. Per the germline V gene, CDR1 is SGHVS and CDR2 is FQNEAQ. As DNA, the CDR3 is TGTGCCAGCAGCCCACGGGACAGGGACTACGAGCAGTACTTC. Encoded protein: CASSPRDRDYEQYF. Full variable domain (remainder filled in from reference TRBV7-8 and TRBJ2-7): GAGVSQSPRYKVAKRGQDVALRCDPISGHVSLFWYQQALGQGPEFLTYFQNEAQLDKSGLPSDRFFAERPEGSVSTLKIQRTQQEDSAVYLCASSPRDRDYEQYFGPGTRLTVT.

The chain links TRBV28 to TRBJ2-1; 15 nucleotides align to TRBD2. V shed 5 bases and J 7 bases; nucleotides not matched to a gene: 15. This CDR3 comprises 19 residues. Germline V gene lookup returns CDR1 MDHEN and CDR2 SYDVKM. The CDR3 loop is CASSLPGQQGLAGGNEQFF. The CDR3 DNA is TGTGCCAGCAGTCTACCGGGACAGCAGGGACTAGCGGGGGGTAATGAGCAGTTCTTC.